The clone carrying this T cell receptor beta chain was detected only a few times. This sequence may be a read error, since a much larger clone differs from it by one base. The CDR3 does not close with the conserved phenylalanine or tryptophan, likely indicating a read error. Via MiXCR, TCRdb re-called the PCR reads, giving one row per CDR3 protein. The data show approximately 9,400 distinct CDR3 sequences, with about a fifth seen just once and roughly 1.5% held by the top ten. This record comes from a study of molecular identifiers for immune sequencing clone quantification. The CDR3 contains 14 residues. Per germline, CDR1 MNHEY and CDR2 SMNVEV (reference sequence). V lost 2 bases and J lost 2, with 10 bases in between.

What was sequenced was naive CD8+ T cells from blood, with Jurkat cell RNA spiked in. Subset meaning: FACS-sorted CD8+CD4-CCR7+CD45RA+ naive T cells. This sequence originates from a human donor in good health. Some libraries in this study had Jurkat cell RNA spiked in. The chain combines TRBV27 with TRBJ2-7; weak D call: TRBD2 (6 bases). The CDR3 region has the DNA TGTGCCAGCAGTTTACCCGGGAGTCCCTACGAGCAGTACCTC. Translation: CASSLPGSPYEQYL.